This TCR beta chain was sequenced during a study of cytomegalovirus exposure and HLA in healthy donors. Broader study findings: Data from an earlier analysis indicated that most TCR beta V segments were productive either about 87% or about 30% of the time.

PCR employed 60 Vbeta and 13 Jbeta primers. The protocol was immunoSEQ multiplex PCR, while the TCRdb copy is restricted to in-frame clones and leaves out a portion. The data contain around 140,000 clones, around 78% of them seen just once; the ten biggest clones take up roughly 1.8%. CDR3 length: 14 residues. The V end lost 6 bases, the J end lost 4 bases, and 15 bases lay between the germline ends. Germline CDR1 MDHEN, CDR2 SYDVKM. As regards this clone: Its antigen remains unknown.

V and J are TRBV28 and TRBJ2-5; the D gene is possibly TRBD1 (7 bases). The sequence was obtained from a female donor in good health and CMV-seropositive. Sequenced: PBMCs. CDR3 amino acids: CASRSTGRGETQYF. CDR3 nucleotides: TGTGCCAGCAGGTCGACAGGGCGGGGAGAGACCCAGTACTTC.